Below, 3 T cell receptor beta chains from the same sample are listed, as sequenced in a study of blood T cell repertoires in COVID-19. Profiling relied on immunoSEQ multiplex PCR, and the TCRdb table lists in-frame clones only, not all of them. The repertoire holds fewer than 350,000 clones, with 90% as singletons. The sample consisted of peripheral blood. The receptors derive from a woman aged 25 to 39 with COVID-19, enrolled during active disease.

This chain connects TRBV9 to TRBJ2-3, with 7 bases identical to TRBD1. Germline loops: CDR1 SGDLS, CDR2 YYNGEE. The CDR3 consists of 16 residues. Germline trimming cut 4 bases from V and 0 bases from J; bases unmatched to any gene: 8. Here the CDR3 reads CASSIGTDDSTDTQYF. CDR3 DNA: TGTGCCAGCAGCATCGGGACAGACGACAGCACAGATACGCAGTATTTT.

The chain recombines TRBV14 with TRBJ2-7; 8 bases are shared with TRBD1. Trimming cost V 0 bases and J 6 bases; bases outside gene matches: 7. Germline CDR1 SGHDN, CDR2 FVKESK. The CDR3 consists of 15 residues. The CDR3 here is CASSQETGGSLEQYF. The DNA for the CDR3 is TGTGCCAGCAGCCAAGAAACAGGGGGTAGCCTCGAGCAGTACTTC. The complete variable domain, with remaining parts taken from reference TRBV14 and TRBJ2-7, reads EAGVTQFPSHSVIEKGQTVTLRCDPISGHDNLYWYRRVMGKEIKFLLHFVKESKQDESGMPNNRFLAERTGGTYSTLKVQPAELEDSGVYFCASSQETGGSLEQYFGPGTRLTVT.

CDR3 DNA sequence: TGTGCCAGCAGCTTGACTTACACAGATACGCAGTATTTT. It translates to CASSLTYTDTQYF. The V and J genes are TRBV7-9 and TRBJ2-3; D call uncertain. The V end was cut by 3 bases, the J end by 2 bases, with 6 bases between. CDR3 length: 13 amino acids. Germline loops: CDR1 SEHNR, CDR2 FQNEAQ (reference sequence).